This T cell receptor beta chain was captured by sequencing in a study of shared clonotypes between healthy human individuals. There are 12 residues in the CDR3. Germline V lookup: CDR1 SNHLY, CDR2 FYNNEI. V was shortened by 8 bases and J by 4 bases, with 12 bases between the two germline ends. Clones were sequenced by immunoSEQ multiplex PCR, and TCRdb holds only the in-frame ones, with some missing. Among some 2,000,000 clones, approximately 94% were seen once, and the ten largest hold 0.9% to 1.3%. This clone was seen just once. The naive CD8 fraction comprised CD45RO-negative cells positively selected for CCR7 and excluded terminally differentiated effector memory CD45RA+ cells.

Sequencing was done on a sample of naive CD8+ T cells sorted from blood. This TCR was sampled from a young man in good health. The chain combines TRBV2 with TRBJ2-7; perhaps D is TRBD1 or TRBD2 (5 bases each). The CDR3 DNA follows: TGTGCCAGCGAGGGACCGCAATACGAGCAGTACTTC. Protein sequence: CASEGPQYEQYF.